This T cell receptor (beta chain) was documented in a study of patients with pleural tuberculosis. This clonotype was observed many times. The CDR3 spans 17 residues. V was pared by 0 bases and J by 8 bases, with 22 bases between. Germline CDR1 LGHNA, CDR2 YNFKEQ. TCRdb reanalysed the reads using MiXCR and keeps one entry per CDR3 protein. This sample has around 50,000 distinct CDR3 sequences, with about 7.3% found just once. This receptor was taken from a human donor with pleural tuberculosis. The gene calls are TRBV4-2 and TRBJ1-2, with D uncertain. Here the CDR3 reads CASSQDIPLGGVWGYTF. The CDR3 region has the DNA TGTGCCAGCAGCCAAGATATTCCCCTGGGAGGAGTATGGGGCTACACCTTC.